The 11 T cell receptor beta chains below were found in one sample sequenced in a study of blood T cell repertoires in COVID-19. Profiling relied on immunoSEQ multiplex PCR, and the TCRdb table lists in-frame clones only, not all of them. The table lists roughly 24,000 clones, 77% of them singletons. Sequenced input: peripheral blood. These receptors were taken from a man older than 75 with active or convalescent COVID-19.

This clone was recorded only once. The chain is built from TRBV2 and TRBJ1-1; 9 nucleotides line up with TRBD1. The CDR3 has 15 residues. Per germline, CDR1 SNHLY and CDR2 FYNNEI. V lost 6 bases to trimming and J lost 2 bases; unmatched junction nucleotides: 7. CDR3: CASRKQGAVNTEAFF. The CDR3 DNA follows: TGTGCCAGCAGGAAACAGGGGGCCGTTAACACTGAAGCTTTCTTT.

The chain uses TRBV19 and TRBJ2-7; 7 bases fit TRBD1. The germline CDR1 and CDR2 sequences are LNHDA and SQIVND (reference sequence). This CDR3 region has 15 residues. V shed 6 bases and J 7 bases; nucleotides not matched to a gene: 15. The CDR3 here is CASSKGQFFLGEQYF. The DNA for the CDR3 is TGTGCCAGTAGCAAGGGACAGTTTTTTTTAGGGGAGCAGTACTTC.

This clone was counted between two and nine times. The rearrangement links TRBV4-3 to TRBJ2-2, with 8 bases fitting TRBD1. This CDR3 has 16 residues. Germline V gene sequence: CDR1 LGHNA, CDR2 YSLEER. V lost 2 bases, J lost 4 bases, and 6 bases stayed unmatched. The CDR3: CASSQTDRVPTGELFF. In DNA, the CDR3 is TGCGCCAGCAGCCAAACGGACAGGGTCCCCACCGGGGAGCTGTTTTTT.

J is TRBJ2-7 and V is TRBV29-1; a weak D match, TRBD2 (6 bases). The CDR3 extends over 14 amino acids. V lost 5 bases and J 3 bases, leaving 17 bases between the germline ends. Germline V gene sequence: CDR1 SQVTM, CDR2 ANQGSEA. CDR3 region: CSVPGLGNGYEQYF. The CDR3 nucleotides read TGCAGCGTTCCGGGACTCGGGAATGGCTACGAGCAGTACTTC.

This chain links TRBV7-8 with TRBJ1-6, with TRBD1 as a possible D gene (5 bases). The CDR3 runs to 19 residues. The V gene lost 5 bases and the J gene lost 1 base, with 21 bases spanning the gap. Per the germline V gene, CDR1 is SGHVS and CDR2 is FQNEAQ. As DNA, the CDR3 is TGTGCCAGCAGCCCTACCCCGGGGGGGGGAGGATCCTATAATTCACCCCTCCACTTT. This codes for CASSPTPGGGGSYNSPLHF.

This chain links TRBV29-1 with TRBJ1-2; D gene unclear. V lost 5 bases to trimming and J lost 7 bases, with 11 bases between them. Germline CDR1 reads SQVTM; CDR2 reads ANQGSEA. The CDR3 has 11 residues. CDR3 in amino acids: CSVLAEGGYTF. The CDR3 bases are TGCAGCGTTCTGGCAGAGGGTGGCTACACCTTC.

The chain carries TRBV6-4 and TRBJ1-5, with TRBD1 matching 7 bases. J gave up 0 bases and V 4 bases, and 6 bases lay outside the gene matches. Germline-derived CDR1 and CDR2 are MRHNA and SNTAGT. This CDR3 spans 16 amino acids. CDR3 amino acids: CASSVDRTDSNQPQHF. DNA of the CDR3: TGTGCCAGCAGTGTGGACAGGACAGATAGCAATCAGCCCCAGCATTTT.

The CDR3 here is CASSKDTYSYEQYF. As DNA, the CDR3 is TGTGCCAGTAGTAAGGACACCTACTCCTACGAGCAGTACTTC. The gene calls are TRBV19 and TRBJ2-7, with TRBD1 as a possible D gene (5 bases). The ends were cut back, 4 bases at V and 0 bases at J, with 10 bases in the middle. The CDR3 totals 14 residues. Germline V lookup: CDR1 LNHDA, CDR2 SQIVND (reference sequence).

The chain joins TRBV7-2 to TRBJ1-1; tentatively, D is TRBD1 (6 bases). Trimming took 5 bases from V and 4 from J, leaving 20 bases between them. CDR3 size: 16 residues. Germline lookup yields CDR1 SGHTA and CDR2 FQGNSA. The CDR3 sequence: CASSPSPYRVGTEAFF. The CDR3 DNA follows: TGTGCCAGCAGCCCCAGCCCCTACAGGGTGGGCACTGAAGCTTTCTTT.

The chain is built from TRBV7-3 and TRBJ2-3; possible D gene TRBD2, 6 bases. This CDR3 is 16 amino acids long. With 2 bases removed from V and 1 base from J, the gap between germline ends came to 13 bases. The germline CDR1 and CDR2 sequences are SGHTA and FQGTGA. The DNA for the CDR3 is TGTGCCAGCAGCTTATTTGGTGGCGGGGGCACAGATACGCAGTATTTT. It translates to CASSLFGGGGTDTQYF.

This chain links TRBV3-1 (or the pseudogene TRBV3-2) with TRBJ2-2; TRBD1 might be the D (6 bases). Germline loops: CDR1 LGHDT, CDR2 YNNKEL (reference sequence). V lost 2 bases and J 5 bases, leaving 9 bases between the germline ends. This CDR3 comprises 14 residues. CDR3 in amino acids: CASSQTGRTGELFF. The CDR3 DNA reads TGTGCCAGCAGCCAAACAGGGCGAACCGGGGAGCTGTTTTTT.